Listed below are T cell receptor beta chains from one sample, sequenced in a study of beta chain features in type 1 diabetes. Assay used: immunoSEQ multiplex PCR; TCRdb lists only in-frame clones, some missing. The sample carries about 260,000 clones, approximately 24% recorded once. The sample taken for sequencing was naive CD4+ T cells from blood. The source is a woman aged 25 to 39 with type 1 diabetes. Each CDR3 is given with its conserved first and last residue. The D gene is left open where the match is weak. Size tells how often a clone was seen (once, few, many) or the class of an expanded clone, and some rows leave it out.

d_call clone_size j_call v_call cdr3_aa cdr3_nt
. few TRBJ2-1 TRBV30 CAWRRNEQFF TGTGCCTGGAGGCGCAATGAGCAGTTCTTC
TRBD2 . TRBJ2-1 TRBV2 CASKGTSGRGNEQFF TGTGCCAGCAAGGGGACTAGCGGGAGGGGGAATGAGCAGTTCTTC
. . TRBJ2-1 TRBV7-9 CASSLESRTSFNEQFF TGTGCCAGCAGCTTAGAGTCCCGGACTTCCTTCAATGAGCAGTTCTTC
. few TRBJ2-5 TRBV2 CASSAGPGETQYF TGTGCCAGCAGCGCAGGTCCAGGGGAGACCCAGTACTTC
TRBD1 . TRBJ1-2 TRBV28 CASSLTGGIYGYTF TGTGCCAGCAGTTTGACAGGGGGTATCTATGGCTACACCTTC
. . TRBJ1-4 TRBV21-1 CASPVTGGGEKLFF TGTGCCAGCCCGGTAACAGGGGGTGGTGAAAAACTGTTTTTT
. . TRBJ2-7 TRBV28 CASSFQKTVSYEQYF TGTGCCAGCAGTTTTCAAAAGACAGTCTCCTACGAGCAGTACTTC
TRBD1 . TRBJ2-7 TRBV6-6 CASRTDRTYEQYF TGTGCCAGCAGAACGGACAGGACCTACGAGCAGTACTTC
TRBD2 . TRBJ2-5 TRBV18 CASSPSGRAHETQYF TGTGCCAGCTCACCAAGCGGGAGGGCCCACGAGACCCAGTACTTC
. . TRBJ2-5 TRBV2 CASRPRGGQETQYF TGTGCCAGCAGACCCAGGGGTGGGCAAGAGACCCAGTACTTC
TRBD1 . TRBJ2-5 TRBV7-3 CASSLGTGQETQYF TGTGCCAGCAGCTTAGGGACAGGGCAGGAGACCCAGTACTTC
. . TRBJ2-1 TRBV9 CASSSTGKTYNEQFF TGTGCCAGCAGCTCTACAGGAAAGACCTACAATGAGCAGTTCTTC
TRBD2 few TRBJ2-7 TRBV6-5 CASSRPGLASEQYF TGTGCCAGCAGCCGACCGGGACTAGCTTCCGAGCAGTACTTC
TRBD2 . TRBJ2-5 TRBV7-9 CASSLLAGGGRETQYF TGTGCCAGCAGCTTACTAGCGGGAGGAGGACGCGAGACCCAGTACTTC
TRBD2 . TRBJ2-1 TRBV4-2 CASSQEGLAGDNEQFF TGTGCCAGCAGCCAAGAGGGACTAGCGGGAGACAATGAGCAGTTCTTC
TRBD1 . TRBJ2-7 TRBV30 CAWRGQGLGEQYF TGTGCCTGGAGGGGACAGGGATTGGGGGAGCAGTACTTC
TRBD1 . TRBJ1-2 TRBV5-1 CASSYWTGPAGYTF TGCGCCAGCAGTTATTGGACAGGGCCGGCTGGCTACACCTTC
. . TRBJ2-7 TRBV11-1 CASSQGDSTYEQYF TGTGCCAGCAGTCAAGGGGACTCCACCTACGAGCAGTACTTC
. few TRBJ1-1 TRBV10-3 CAISADSTEAFF TGTGCCATCAGTGCGGACAGCACTGAAGCTTTCTTT
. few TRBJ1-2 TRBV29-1 CSVVPAGGGTNYGYTF TGCAGCGTTGTCCCGGCGGGGGGAGGAACAAACTATGGCTACACCTTC
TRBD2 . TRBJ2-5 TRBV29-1 CSVGSSGSNLETQYF TGCAGCGTTGGGTCTAGCGGGAGTAATTTGGAGACCCAGTACTTC
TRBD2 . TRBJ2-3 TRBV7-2 CASSLRLTSGRMTDTQYF TGTGCCAGCAGCCTCCGCCTTACTAGCGGGAGGATGACAGATACGCAGTATTTT
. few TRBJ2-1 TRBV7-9 CASSPYNEQFF TGTGCCAGCAGCCCGTACAATGAGCAGTTCTTC
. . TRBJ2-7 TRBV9 CASSVGRVPSYEQYF TGTGCCAGCAGCGTAGGACGGGTCCCCTCCTACGAGCAGTACTTC
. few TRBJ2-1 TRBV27 CASSLGDTRYNEQFF TGTGCCAGCAGTTTAGGGGACACCCGGTACAATGAGCAGTTCTTC
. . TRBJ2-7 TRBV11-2 CASSFPDSYEQYF TGTGCCAGCAGCTTCCCCGACAGCTACGAGCAGTACTTC
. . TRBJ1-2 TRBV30 CAWSRQGPYGYTF TGTGCCTGGAGTCGCCAGGGGCCCTATGGCTACACCTTC
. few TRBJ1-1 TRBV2 CASSERGTEAFF TGTGCCAGCAGTGAGCGGGGGACTGAAGCTTTCTTT
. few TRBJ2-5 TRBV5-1 CASSLGKTVQETQYF TGCGCCAGCAGCTTGGGTAAGACAGTACAAGAGACCCAGTACTTC
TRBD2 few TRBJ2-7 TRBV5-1 CASSSGLAGAGEQYF TGCGCCAGCAGCTCGGGACTAGCGGGAGCGGGAGAGCAGTACTTC
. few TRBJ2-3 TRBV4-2 CASSQLNGGTDTQYF TGTGCCAGCAGCCAACTTAATGGGGGGACAGATACGCAGTATTTT
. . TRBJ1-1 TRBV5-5 CASSPRYLNTEAFF TGTGCCAGCAGCCCGCGGTACCTGAACACTGAAGCTTTCTTT
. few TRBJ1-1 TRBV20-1 CSARDSTRAFF TGCAGTGCTAGAGATTCTACCCGGGCTTTCTTT
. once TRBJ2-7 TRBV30 CAWSVEGTYEQYF TGTGCCTGGAGTGTTGAGGGTACCTACGAGCAGTACTTC
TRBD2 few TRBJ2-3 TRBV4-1 CASSQRRLPGLAGEGHDTQYF TGCGCCAGCAGCCAAAGACGATTACCGGGACTAGCGGGAGAGGGCCACGATACGCAGTATTTT
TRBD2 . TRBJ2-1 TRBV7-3 CASSATSGSGEQFF TGTGCCAGCAGCGCGACTAGCGGGAGTGGTGAGCAGTTCTTC
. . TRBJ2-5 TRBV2 CASTSRAVQETQYF TGTGCCAGCACCTCGCGGGCAGTTCAAGAGACCCAGTACTTC
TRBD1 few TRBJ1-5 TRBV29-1 CSACRDRGQPQHF TGCAGCGCATGTCGGGACAGGGGTCAGCCCCAGCATTTT
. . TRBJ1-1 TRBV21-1 CASSNRTGLNTEAFF TGTGCCAGCAGCAACCGGACAGGATTAAACACTGAAGCTTTCTTT
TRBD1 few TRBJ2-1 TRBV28 CASNLRTGGNNEQFF TGTGCCAGCAACCTACGGACAGGGGGAAACAATGAGCAGTTCTTC
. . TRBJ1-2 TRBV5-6 CASSFVTVGYTF TGTGCCAGCAGCTTCGTCACGGTCGGCTACACCTTC
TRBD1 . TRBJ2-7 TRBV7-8 CASSINRGPNYEQYF TGTGCCAGCAGCATAAACAGGGGGCCGAACTACGAGCAGTACTTC
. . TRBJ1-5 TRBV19 CASSIPDRSNQPQHF TGTGCCAGCAGTATCCCTGACAGAAGCAATCAGCCCCAGCATTTT
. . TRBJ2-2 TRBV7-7 CASSVDWSGELFF TGTGCTAGCAGCGTGGACTGGTCCGGGGAGCTGTTTTTT
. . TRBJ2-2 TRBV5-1 CASSEDAEATGELFF TGCGCCAGCAGCGAGGATGCCGAGGCCACCGGGGAGCTGTTTTTT
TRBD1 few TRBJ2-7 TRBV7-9 CASSLVTLQGYEQYF TGTGCCAGCAGCTTAGTAACCCTACAGGGGTACGAGCAGTACTTC
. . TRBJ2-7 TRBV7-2 CASSSRDWSSYEQYF TGTGCCAGCAGCTCCCGGGACTGGAGCTCCTACGAGCAGTACTTC